One sample yielded the 22 T cell receptor beta chains listed below, sequenced in a study of blood T cells in healthy people across ages. Primed by a sample-barcoded 5' primer and a J-beta primer mix, a second PCR proceeded for about 7 to 12 cycles. TCRdb independently ran MiXCR on the 5' RACE reads; one entry per CDR3 protein. This sample has more than 900,000 distinct CDR3 sequences, with 29% found just once. The same sample was also used in a study of T cells of mothers and their children.

Sequencing was performed on blood. Receptors were obtained from a woman aged 35 to 49 in good health.

The chain recombines TRBV24-1 with TRBJ2-7; 11 bases match TRBD1. The J call may be faulty, since TRBJ2-5 better matches the DNA end. The germline V gene encodes CDR1 KGHDR and CDR2 SFDVKD. The CDR3 has 17 residues. DNA of the CDR3: TGTGCCACCAGTGCGGAAGGACAGGGGGCTGGGAAAGAGACCCAGTACTTC. Translated: CATSAEGQGAGKETQYF.

The V gene is TRBV20-1, the J gene TRBJ1-4; D perhaps matches TRBD1 (6 bases). CDR1 is DFQATT, CDR2 SNEGSKA, per germline (reference sequence). There are 13 residues in the CDR3. The chain's CDR3 is CRENRATNEKLFF. DNA of the CDR3: TGCAGAGAAAACAGGGCAACTAATGAAAAACTGTTTTTT.

The chain is built from TRBV20-1 and TRBJ1-2; 9 bases align to TRBD1. The CDR3 consists of 14 residues. CDR1 is DFQATT and CDR2 is SNEGSKA in the germline V gene (reference sequence). With 5 bases clipped from V and 3 bases from J, the junction kept 7 bases outside the gene matches. The CDR3 loop reads CSAEGTGRYYGYTF. DNA of the CDR3: TGCAGTGCTGAAGGGACAGGGCGGTACTATGGCTACACCTTC.

The sample holds many counts of this clonotype. J is TRBJ1-2 and V is TRBV7-2, with 9 bases aligning to TRBD1. The CDR3 spans 16 residues. The V segment lost 4 bases and the J segment 5 bases; nucleotides outside the gene matches: 11. Germline loops: CDR1 SGHTA, CDR2 FQGNSA. In DNA, the CDR3 is TGTGCCAGCAGCTCCATGACACAGGGGGCGGGTTATGGCTACACCTTC. Amino acids: CASSSMTQGAGYGYTF. Full variable domain (remainder filled in from reference TRBV7-2 and TRBJ1-2): GAGVSQSPSNKVTEKGKDVELRCDPISGHTALYWYRQSLGQGLEFLIYFQGNSAPDKSGLPSDRFSAERTGGSVSTLTIQRTQQEDSAVYLCASSSMTQGAGYGYTFGSGTRLTVV.

This clonotype was observed at least ten times. The chain carries TRBV24-1 and TRBJ2-1; the match to TRBD2 covers 7 bases. V trimming: 5 bases; J trimming: 4 bases; junction bases outside the gene matches: 1. Germline V lookup: CDR1 KGHDR, CDR2 SFDVKD. The CDR3 contains 13 residues. CDR3 loop: CATSGTRYNEQFF. Here the CDR3 DNA reads TGTGCCACCAGTGGGACTAGGTACAATGAGCAGTTCTTC.

This clonotype was seen a handful of times. V usage is TRBV7-3 and J usage is TRBJ2-1; 11 bases match TRBD2. Germline V gene sequence: CDR1 SGHTA, CDR2 FQGTGA. V trimming: 6 bases; J trimming: 6 bases; junction bases outside the gene matches: 16. There are 18 residues in the CDR3. The CDR3 is CASSKDPPLAGGINEQFF. The CDR3 DNA sequence: TGTGCCAGCAGTAAGGACCCGCCCCTAGCGGGGGGCATCAATGAGCAGTTCTTC.

The chain carries TRBV4-2 and TRBJ1-1; D unclear. Germline V CDR1 and CDR2: LGHNA, YNFKEQ. V was pared by 4 bases and J by 10 bases, with 19 bases between. The CDR3 has 14 amino acids. CDR3 nucleotides: TGTGCCAGCAGCCCGTCATTAGGCAGGATGAGAGCTTTCTTT. The encoded protein is CASSPSLGRMRAFF.

Details on this clonotype: A much larger clonotype is one base distant, so this may be a read error. This chain uses TRBV29-1 with TRBJ1-1, with D unclear. Trimming cost V 5 bases and J 1 base, with 2 bases left between them. The CDR3 spans 10 residues. Germline loops: CDR1 SQVTM, CDR2 ANQGSEA. DNA of the CDR3: TGCAGCGTTACGAACACTGAAGCTTTCTTT. Amino acid sequence: CSVTNTEAFF.

In its sample, this clonotype was seen a few times. The rearrangement uses TRBV11-1 and TRBJ2-7; TRBD2 aligns across 11 bases. The trim removed 5 bases at V and 0 bases at J, leaving 3 bases unmatched. From germline, CDR1 is SGHAT and CDR2 FQDESV (reference sequence). This CDR3 spans 15 amino acids. CDR3 protein: CASSGGTSGSYEQYF. CDR3 sequence (DNA): TGTGCCAGCAGCGGCGGGACTAGCGGCTCCTACGAGCAGTACTTC.

There are many counts of this clonotype. The J gene is TRBJ2-7, the V gene TRBV6-5; TRBD1 matches 9 bases. This CDR3 comprises 15 residues. Germline CDR1 is MNHEY and CDR2 is SVGAGI. After removal of 5 bases from V and 3 bases from J, the junction contained 8 bases not matched to a gene. CDR3 sequence reads: CASSGAPGQGYEQYF. CDR3 bases: TGTGCCAGCAGTGGGGCCCCGGGACAGGGCTACGAGCAGTACTTC.

This clonotype has more than one count but fewer than ten. The gene calls are TRBV3-1 and TRBJ2-6, with D unresolved. The CDR3 totals 20 residues. V lost 0 bases and J 3 bases, leaving 21 bases between the germline ends. Germline loops: CDR1 LGHDT, CDR2 YNNKEL (reference sequence). In nucleotides, the CDR3 is TGTGCCAGCAGCCAAGATCGGCAGGAACGGTTTGTTGGTGGGGCCAACGTCCTGACTTTC. This sequence encodes CASSQDRQERFVGGANVLTF.

The chain has TRBV27 and TRBJ2-1, with D tentatively TRBD2 (5 bases). V lost 0 bases and J lost 3, with 9 bases in between. This CDR3 comprises 15 residues. CDR1 and CDR2 (germline): MNHEY, SMNVEV (reference sequence). CDR3 protein: CASSLSGEDYNEQFF. The CDR3 region has the DNA TGTGCCAGCAGTTTATCCGGGGAAGACTACAATGAGCAGTTCTTC.

The V call is TRBV28, the J call TRBJ1-5; tentatively, D is TRBD1 (6 bases). The CDR3 runs 16 residues. V lost 5 bases and J 3 bases, leaving 17 bases between the germline ends. Per the germline V gene, CDR1 is MDHEN and CDR2 is SYDVKM. The CDR3 DNA follows: TGTGCCAGCAGTCCAGGACAGAGTGGACTCAATCAGCCCCAGCATTTT. Translation gives CASSPGQSGLNQPQHF.

CDR3 sequence: CASSQQPPSGANVLTF. As DNA, the CDR3 is TGCGCCAGCAGCCAACAACCTCCTTCTGGGGCCAACGTCCTGACTTTC. The chain carries TRBV4-3 and TRBJ2-6; D gene uncertain. CDR1 is LGHNA and CDR2 is YSLEER in the germline V gene. V lost 2 bases, J lost 1 base, and 9 bases lay in between. This CDR3 spans 16 amino acids.

Only a few counts were recorded for this clonotype. This chain joins TRBV2 and TRBJ2-1, with D unresolved. CDR3 size: 13 residues. CDR1 is SNHLY and CDR2 is FYNNEI in the germline V gene. Trimming removed 7 bases from V and 8 bases from J, with 15 bases in between. For the CDR3, the DNA is TGTGCCAGCACCCGGACCCGGAGCTATGAGCAGTTCTTC. Protein product: CASTRTRSYEQFF.

The chain employs TRBV6-5 and TRBJ1-3; D remains unclear. Trimming removed 4 bases at V and 2 bases at J, with 9 bases between. Looked up from germline, CDR1 is MNHEY and CDR2 is SVGAGI. The CDR3 spans 14 residues. In DNA form, the CDR3 reads TGTGCCAGCAGTTCAACACAGACTGGAAACACCATATATTTT. The encoded protein is CASSSTQTGNTIYF.

In regard to this clonotype: This may stem from a read error, because a much larger clone lies one nucleotide away. This chain links TRBV28 with TRBJ2-7; possible D gene TRBD1, 6 bases. Germline V gives CDR1 MDHEN, CDR2 SYDVKM. CDR3 length: 15 amino acids. The CDR3: CASSLLGTLSYEQCF. CDR3 DNA: TGTGCCAGCAGTTTACTTGGGACACTCTCCTACGAGCAGTGCTTC. Full variable domain (remainder filled in from reference TRBV28 and TRBJ2-7): DVKVTQSSRYLVKRTGEKVFLECVQDMDHENMFWYRQDPGLGLRLIYFSYDVKMKEKGDIPEGYSVSREKKERFSLILESASTNQTSMYLCASSLLGTLSYEQCFGPGTRLTVT.

In its sample, this clonotype was seen many times. The chain combines TRBV7-9 with TRBJ1-1; no firm D call. The CDR3 runs 15 residues. Germline loops: CDR1 SEHNR, CDR2 FQNEAQ (reference sequence). V lost 3 bases, J lost 1 base, and 12 bases lay in between. CDR3 DNA: TGTGCCAGCAGCTTCCGGGTAGAGCAGAACACTGAAGCTTTCTTT. Its protein product is CASSFRVEQNTEAFF.

This clonotype occurred many times. The chain has TRBV4-3 and TRBJ2-3; D not resolved. The germline V gene encodes CDR1 LGHNA and CDR2 YSLEER. The CDR3 loop spans 13 amino acids. Trimming removed 0 bases from V and 10 bases from J, with 11 bases in between. This CDR3 reads CASSQEVHNPQYF. CDR3 DNA sequence: TGCGCCAGCAGCCAAGAAGTTCATAATCCGCAGTATTTT.

The chain has TRBV9 and TRBJ2-1; 8 nucleotides align to TRBD2. The germline V gene encodes CDR1 SGDLS and CDR2 YYNGEE. The J segment lost 0 bases and the V segment lost 0 bases, leaving 8 bases of the junction unmatched. The CDR3 is made up of 18 amino acids. This CDR3 is CASSVEAGALSSYNEQFF. CDR3 DNA sequence: TGTGCCAGCAGCGTAGAAGCGGGGGCGTTGAGCTCCTACAATGAGCAGTTCTTC.

This chain's CDR3 is CATTPQLRGVGQPQHF. The CDR3 bases are TGTGCCACCACCCCACAATTGAGGGGGGTCGGTCAGCCCCAGCATTTT. The J gene is TRBJ1-5, the V gene TRBV15, with a possible D match to TRBD1 (6 bases). CDR1 and CDR2 from the germline V gene are LNHNV and YYDKDF (reference sequence). The CDR3 sequence is 16 residues long. V lost 7 bases and J 6 bases, leaving 22 bases between the germline ends.

Regarding this clonotype: A much larger clone lies one base from this, so it may be a read error. This chain uses TRBV2 with TRBJ2-1; 7 bases are shared with TRBD2. V was clipped by 6 bases and J by 8 bases; unmatched bases: 10. Germline V CDR1 and CDR2: SNHLY, FYNNEI. The CDR3 totals 14 residues. The CDR3 loop reads CASRGPAGKHEQFF. In DNA form, the CDR3 reads TGTGCCAGCAGAGGACCAGCGGGGAAACATGAGCAGTTCTTC.